Below, 27 T cell receptor beta chains from the same sample are listed, as sequenced in a study of shared clonotypes between healthy human individuals. Libraries were prepared by immunoSEQ multiplex PCR; TCRdb keeps only in-frame clonotypes and omits some of them. The table has 1.4 million to 1.5 million clones, roughly 96% seen once. Sequenced sample: naive CD4+ T cells sorted from blood. Subset reported: CD45RA+ positively selected. The receptors were gathered from a man in his thirties or forties in good health.

V is TRBV6-5 and J is TRBJ1-5, with 9 bases aligning to TRBD1. Trimming at V came to 8 bases and at J to 5 bases, leaving 4 bases not matched to a gene. Germline lookup yields CDR1 MNHEY and CDR2 SVGAGI. This CDR3 is 13 amino acids long. The CDR3 spells CASGDREYQPQHF. CDR3 nucleotides: TGTGCCAGCGGGGACAGGGAATATCAGCCCCAGCATTTT.

The V and J genes are TRBV5-6 and TRBJ2-2; D is undetermined. Germline assignment: CDR1 SGHDT and CDR2 YYEEEE. This CDR3 region has 12 residues. The V end lost 2 bases, the J end lost 7 bases, and 6 bases lay between the germline ends. This chain's CDR3 is CASSLTFGELFF. CDR3 bases: TGTGCCAGCAGCTTAACTTTCGGGGAGCTGTTTTTT.

The V gene is TRBV7-9, the J gene TRBJ2-2; no clear D gene. V was cut by 2 bases and J by 3 bases, with 10 bases left in between. This CDR3 region has 15 residues. CDR1 is SEHNR, CDR2 FQNEAQ, per germline (reference sequence). The CDR3 loop reads CASSLMRWDTGELFF. The CDR3 DNA follows: TGTGCCAGCAGCTTAATGAGGTGGGACACCGGGGAGCTGTTTTTT.

CDR3 bases: TGTGCCAGCAGTTACTCGAGGTATGGACGGCCATACGAGCAGTACTTC. Encoded protein: CASSYSRYGRPYEQYF. V is TRBV6-5 and J is TRBJ2-7, with D uncertain. V lost 0 bases, J lost 4 bases, and 16 bases lay in between. Germline V lookup: CDR1 MNHEY, CDR2 SVGAGI. There are 16 residues in the CDR3.

The rearrangement links TRBV9 to TRBJ2-1; 8 bases are a match to TRBD1. The germline V gene has CDR1 SGDLS and CDR2 YYNGEE. This CDR3 contains 16 residues. V lost 0 bases and J lost 7; bases outside the gene matches: 9. CDR3 nucleotides: TGTGCCAGCAGCGTAGTCGGACAGGGCGTTCGAAATGAGCAGTTCTTC. This gives the protein CASSVVGQGVRNEQFF.

This sequence joins TRBV9 and TRBJ2-7; D uncertain. V was cut by 4 bases and J by 2 bases, with 16 bases left in between. This CDR3 spans 15 amino acids. Per the germline V gene, CDR1 is SGDLS and CDR2 is YYNGEE. CDR3 sequence reads: CASSPRTAGTYEQYF. Here the CDR3 DNA reads TGTGCCAGCAGCCCCCGGACGGCTGGGACCTACGAGCAGTACTTC.

The V and J genes are TRBV25-1 and TRBJ2-3; D not resolved. With 2 bases removed from V and 2 bases from J, the gap between germline ends came to 11 bases. Germline-derived CDR1 and CDR2 are MGHDK and SYGVNS. This CDR3 region has 15 residues. CDR3 loop: CASSERSTYTDTQYF. The CDR3 region has the DNA TGTGCCAGCAGTGAACGATCGACGTACACAGATACGCAGTATTTT. Full variable domain (rest looked up from reference TRBV25-1 and TRBJ2-3): EADIYQTPRYLVIGTGKKITLECSQTMGHDKMYWYQQDPGMELHLIHYSYGVNSTEKGDLSSESTVSRIRTEHFPLTLESARPSHTSQYLCASSERSTYTDTQYFGPGTRLTVL.

This clone has a single count. This chain links TRBV7-3 with TRBJ2-2, with no clear D. V gave up 5 bases and J gave up 2 bases, with 15 bases separating them. CDR1 and CDR2 (germline): SGHTA, FQGTGA. This CDR3 is 16 amino acids long. The CDR3 sequence: CASSKTRLLNTGELFF. CDR3 DNA: TGTGCCAGCAGCAAGACACGGCTGCTTAACACCGGGGAGCTGTTTTTT. Variable domain in full (rest from reference TRBV7-3 and TRBJ2-2): GAGVSQTPSNKVTEKGKYVELRCDPISGHTALYWYRQSLGQGPEFLIYFQGTGAADDSGLPNDRFFAVRPEGSVSTLKIQRTERGDSAVYLCASSKTRLLNTGELFFGEGSRLTVL.

The chain has TRBV6-1 and TRBJ1-1, with 7 bases matching TRBD1. Losses at the gene ends were 5 bases for V and 6 bases for J; bases not matched to a gene: 12. Per the germline V gene, CDR1 is MNHNS and CDR2 is SASEGT. There are 15 residues in the CDR3. In DNA, the CDR3 is TGTGCCAGCAGTCGTATAACAGGGGAGAAAGCTGAAGCTTTCTTT. Translation: CASSRITGEKAEAFF.

This clone was counted once. The rearrangement joins TRBV6-5 to TRBJ1-4; D possibly corresponds to TRBD1 (5 bases). V lost 2 bases to trimming and J lost 10 bases, with 17 bases between them. This CDR3 region has 15 residues. In germline, CDR1 is MNHEY, CDR2 SVGAGI. CDR3 amino acids: CASSYKGPLRGKLFF. The CDR3 region has the DNA TGTGCCAGCAGTTACAAGGGACCCCTTCGAGGAAAACTGTTTTTT.

This clone is a singleton in its sample. One end of the junction fails to match germline, which may point to a read error. This chain joins TRBV18 and TRBJ2-1; 11 nucleotides agree with TRBD2. CDR3 length: 14 amino acids. The germline V gene has CDR1 KGHSH and CDR2 LQKENI. CDR3 bases: TGTGCCAGCTCACTGGGACTAGCGGATAATGGGCAGTTCTTC. As protein: CASSLGLADNGQFF.

The chain links TRBV6-7 to TRBJ2-1, with TRBD2 identical over 14 bases. TRBV6-7 is classed as an ORF, of uncertain function. CDR3 length: 16 residues. V was pared by 2 bases and J by 8 bases, with 5 bases of the junction left unmatched. This CDR3 reads CASSYGTSGSFYEQFF. The CDR3 DNA is TGTGCCAGCAGTTACGGGACTAGCGGGAGTTTCTATGAGCAGTTCTTC.

V usage is TRBV5-1 and J usage is TRBJ2-7; 16 bases line up with TRBD2. This CDR3 contains 17 residues. Looked up from germline, CDR1 is SGHRS and CDR2 is YFSETQ. The junction had 7 bases not matched to a gene; V was cut back by 5 bases and J by 2 bases. Here the CDR3 reads CASSRGTSGRATYEQYF. Here the CDR3 DNA reads TGCGCCAGCAGTCGTGGGACTAGCGGGAGGGCCACCTACGAGCAGTACTTC.

The chain is built from TRBV7-6 and TRBJ2-5; a possible D gene is TRBD2 (5 bases). This CDR3 has 14 residues. Deletions cut 5 bases from V and 2 bases from J, with 12 bases between. Germline V gene data show CDR1 as SGHVS and CDR2 as FNYEAQ. CDR3 loop: CASSRGRGQETQYF. The CDR3 DNA is TGTGCCAGCAGCCGAGGGCGTGGGCAAGAGACCCAGTACTTC.

The chain is built from TRBV6-5 and TRBJ2-7, with 7 positions matching TRBD1. Germline CDR1 reads MNHEY; CDR2 reads SVGAGI. The V and J ends lost 1 base and 7 bases, in that order; junction bases with no gene match: 7. There are 14 residues in the CDR3. CDR3 region: CASSYFVQGKEQYF. The CDR3, as DNA: TGTGCCAGCAGTTACTTCGTACAGGGGAAGGAGCAGTACTTC.

V usage is TRBV5-1 and J usage is TRBJ2-1; 9 nucleotides agree with TRBD2. Germline CDR1 is SGHRS and CDR2 is YFSETQ. The CDR3 covers 15 residues. Losses at the gene ends were 2 bases for V and 1 base for J; bases not matched to a gene: 1. This CDR3 reads CASSFTSGSYNEQFF. The CDR3 region has the DNA TGCGCCAGCAGCTTTACTAGCGGGTCCTACAATGAGCAGTTCTTC.

This chain connects TRBV19 to TRBJ2-1, with 7 bases matching TRBD2. CDR1 is LNHDA, CDR2 SQIVND, per germline (reference sequence). Trimming cost V 5 bases and J 7 bases; bases outside gene matches: 8. The CDR3 is made up of 14 amino acids. In nucleotides, the CDR3 is TGTGCCAGTAGTCCACCGGGACTACCTAATGAGCAGTTCTTC. Amino acids: CASSPPGLPNEQFF.

The chain is built from TRBV2 and TRBJ2-1; D remains unclear. Looked up from germline, CDR1 is SNHLY and CDR2 is FYNNEI. The V gene lost 7 bases and the J gene lost 9 bases, with 16 bases spanning the gap. The CDR3 length is 13 residues. For the CDR3, the DNA is TGTGCCAGCAAGACGTCGATCCTCGGTGAGCAGTTCTTC. It encodes CASKTSILGEQFF.

V is TRBV27 and J is TRBJ1-1; maybe TRBD1 (5 bases). Germline V gene lookup returns CDR1 MNHEY and CDR2 SMNVEV (reference sequence). The CDR3 consists of 13 residues. V lost 4 bases and J lost 1, with 7 bases in between. The CDR3 DNA sequence: TGTGCCAGCAGTTCAGGGAAGAACACTGAAGCTTTCTTT. The encoded protein is CASSSGKNTEAFF.

The genes are TRBV5-4 and TRBJ2-3; either TRBD1 or TRBD2 may supply D (5 bases each). V was shortened by 0 bases and J by 6 bases, with 17 bases between the two germline ends. CDR3 length: 16 amino acids. The germline gives CDR1 SGHNT, CDR2 YYREEE (reference sequence). Here the CDR3 DNA reads TGTGCCAGCAGCTTGGATGGGGGACGAGTCGCGGATACGCAGTATTTT. This encodes CASSLDGGRVADTQYF.

Points on this clone: A read error may account for a junction end that differs from germline. The rearrangement links TRBV6-1 to TRBJ2-5; the match to TRBD1 covers 7 bases. Germline-derived CDR1 and CDR2 are MNHNS and SASEGT. The CDR3 covers 11 residues. CDR3 coding DNA: TGTGCCAGCAGTGTTACAGGGGCGGACCACTTC. Encoded protein: CASSVTGADHF.

This chain links TRBV29-1 with TRBJ1-3; D might be TRBD1 (5 bases). The CDR3 is 13 amino acids. Trimming stripped 7 bases from V and 2 bases from J, with 12 bases between. Germline V gene data show CDR1 as SQVTM and CDR2 as ANQGSEA. The CDR3 DNA reads as TGCAGCGCCAGGAGGGGAACTGGAAACACCATATATTTT. Its translation is CSARRGTGNTIYF.

This chain uses TRBV29-1 with TRBJ2-5; a weak D match, TRBD2 (7 bases). CDR1 is SQVTM and CDR2 is ANQGSEA in the germline V gene. V was shortened by 6 bases and J by 5 bases, with 16 bases between the two germline ends. CDR3 size: 13 residues. CDR3 sequence reads: CSVRGRVRETQYF. The CDR3 DNA is TGCAGCGTGAGGGGGAGGGTTAGGGAGACCCAGTACTTC. Supplemented by reference TRBV29-1 and TRBJ2-5, the full variable domain reads SAVISQKPSRDICQRGTSLTIQCQVDSQVTMMFWYRQQPGQSLTLIATANQGSEATYESGFVIDKFPISRPNLTFSTLTVSNMSPEDSSIYLCSVRGRVRETQYFGPGTRLLVL.

This clone was seen once. The chain carries TRBV29-1 and TRBJ2-7; a weak D match, TRBD2 (5 bases). Germline V CDR1 and CDR2: SQVTM, ANQGSEA. Between the trimmed V and J ends, which lost 4 bases and 0 bases, there was a span of 16 bases. The CDR3 runs 15 residues. CDR3 nucleotide sequence: TGCAGCGTTGTACCCGAGGGTGGGAGCTCCTACGAGCAGTACTTC. The encoded protein is CSVVPEGGSSYEQYF.

The chain is built from TRBV10-3 and TRBJ2-5; TRBD1 or TRBD2 may be the D gene (5 bases each). Germline V CDR1 and CDR2: ENHRY, SYGVKD. This CDR3 contains 13 residues. Trimming removed 4 bases at V and 5 bases at J, with 11 bases between. The CDR3 bases are TGTGCCATCAGTGGCGAAGGGACGGAGACCCAGTACTTC. Translating it yields CAISGEGTETQYF.

The genes are TRBV20-1 and TRBJ2-5, with D uncertain. The CDR3 has 10 residues. Germline values: CDR1 DFQATT, CDR2 SNEGSKA (reference sequence). V lost 3 bases, J lost 9 bases, and 8 bases lay in between. CDR3 region: CSASPTPQYF. The CDR3 nucleotides read TGCAGTGCTAGTCCCACCCCCCAGTACTTC.

The chain uses TRBV5-1 and TRBJ2-6, with a weak D call TRBD1 (6 bases). The V gene's germline CDR1 is SGHRS and CDR2 YFSETQ. The CDR3 is 15 residues long. Trimming removed 1 base at V and 8 bases at J, with 13 bases between. CDR3 residues: CASSLSSTGTNVLTF. CDR3 DNA: TGCGCCAGCAGCTTGTCCTCAACAGGGACCAACGTCCTGACTTTC.